This TCR beta chain was captured by sequencing in a study of blood T cell repertoires in COVID-19. Study in general: The analysed material was cDNA or gDNA that came from T cells, B-cell-depleted T cells, or PBMCs.

The germline CDR1 and CDR2 sequences are SQVTM and ANQGSEA. This CDR3 is 15 amino acids long. Trimming removed 6 bases from V and 0 bases from J, with 15 bases in between. Authors' data handling: Estimation of nucleated cell counts relied on the amplification of reference gene primers. Sequenced by immunoSEQ multiplex PCR; TCRdb stores in-frame clones only, minus some. The D gene and trimming were derived from the DNA, and the V and J assignments and clone size from that table. Here the sample spans roughly 73,000 clones, roughly nine tenths being singletons. The clonotype originates from a man aged 50 to 60 with acute or convalescent COVID-19. The sample comprised peripheral blood. This chain links TRBV29-1 with TRBJ2-1, with D possibly TRBD2 on 7 matching bases. CDR3 loop: CSVGGAQFSYNEQFF. The CDR3, as DNA: TGCAGCGTGGGGGGGGCTCAATTCTCCTACAATGAGCAGTTCTTC.